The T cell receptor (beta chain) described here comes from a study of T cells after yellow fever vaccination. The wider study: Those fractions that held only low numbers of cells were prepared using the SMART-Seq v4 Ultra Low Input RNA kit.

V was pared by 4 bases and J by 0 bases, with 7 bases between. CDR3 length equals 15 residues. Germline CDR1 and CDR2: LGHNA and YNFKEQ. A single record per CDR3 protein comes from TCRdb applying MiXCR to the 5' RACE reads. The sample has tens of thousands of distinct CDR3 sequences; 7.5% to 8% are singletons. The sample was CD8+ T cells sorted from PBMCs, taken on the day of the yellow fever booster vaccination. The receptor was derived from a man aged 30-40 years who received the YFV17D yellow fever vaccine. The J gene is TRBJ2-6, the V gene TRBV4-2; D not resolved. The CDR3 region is CASSRFVSGANVLTF. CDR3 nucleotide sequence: TGTGCCAGCAGCCGTTTCGTCTCTGGGGCCAACGTCCTGACTTTC.